This T cell receptor (beta chain) came from a study of STAT5B mutations in CD4+ large granular lymphocyte leukemia (dated by TCRdb to the early 2020s). About the study as a whole: Among healthy controls, the CDR3 'QG' motif was associated with a particular HLA allele. The study compared the TCRbeta repertoires of patients with CD4+ T-cell large granular lymphocyte leukemia against the TCRbeta repertoires of healthy blood donors. Flow cytometry on FACSCanto II or FACSVerse showed that the purified fractions were more than 95% pure among lymphocytes.

The study at large found these results: The main leukemic clonotypes were found to be private to each patient, although around 24% of the main leukemic clonotypes were detected at low frequency in the non-leukemic repertoires of other patients. Compared with healthy CD4+ repertoires, CD4-sorted patient repertoires appeared more clonal, and this difference remained even after the putative leukemic clones were removed. Enrichment of TRBV06-family usage was observed among the top patient clones (8/27) relative to healthy controls (2/35). The data were not HLA-matched, and the relatively small sample size could explain the higher clonality seen in CD4+ compared with CD8+ T-LGLL.

The healthy controls were some 36 blood donors, and the buffy coats of these donors were supplied by the Finnish Red Cross blood service. All TCR-sequenced material derived from peripheral blood: patient blood samples and healthy donor buffy coats. Peripheral blood mononuclear cells were isolated by Ficoll-Hypaque gradient centrifugation. Magnetic purification was used to isolate CD4+ cells from the buffy coats of the healthy controls. Genomic DNA was extracted using the Gentra Puregene Cell and Tissue kit, and a Qubit 2.0 fluorometer was used to quantify it. The immunoSEQ assay at survey resolution was used to sequence TCRbeta rearrangements from genomic DNA. The study's own analysis went as follows. In the TCR sequencing data, the lowest productive clonotype frequency that could be detected was 2.59 x 10-5. Analyses included only productive TCRbeta rearrangements, meaning complete and in-frame sequences. Sample clonality was computed as Simpson clonality in the immunoSEQ Analyzer version 3.0. Clones were binned by frequency as very rare, small, medium, large (1-20%) or hyperexpanded (>20%). Generation probabilities were estimated with OLGA 1.2.3, V-gene circos plots were made with VDJtools, specificities were looked up in VDJdb, and CDR3 motifs were identified with GLIPH. Here the immuneACCESS table is served through TCRdb, limited to in-frame sequences with V and J called. Missing clones are a known gap in these copies; in checked studies unresolved V genes cover under half, and the rest lacks a known reason. The V and J calls and the clone size are those of that table, but D and trimming were determined from the DNA. The sample table holds about 26,000 clones, of which roughly 79% were seen once. The top ten hold approximately 0.98% of the sample.

About this clone: Its antigen target is currently unknown. No base quality information exists; no much larger clone differs at one position.

CDR1 and CDR2 are read off the germline V gene as ENHRY and SYGVKD. Ends trimmed: V by 2 bases, J by 6 bases; bases unmatched to a gene: 8. Counted from cysteine to phenylalanine, this CDR3 has 16 amino acids. Of all the DNA, just the CDR3 is kept, 48 bases in frame from base 1. Sequences were obtained from CD4+ T cells from blood buffy coats. The TCR sequence derives from a human donor in good health. In this chain, TRBV10-3 is recombined with TRBJ2-1; TRBD2 lines up with 9 middle nucleotides. CDR3 region: CAISEAGGVSINEQFF. Here is the DNA: TGTGCCATCAGTGAGGCGGGGGGGGTCAGCATCAATGAGCAGTTCTTC.